The 16 T cell receptor beta chains reported below all come from one sample, sequenced in a study of cytomegalovirus exposure and HLA in healthy donors. In the PCR, 60 Vbeta and 13 Jbeta primers were used. Generated by immunoSEQ multiplex PCR, the TCRdb table keeps only in-frame clones and is missing some. The sample holds around 150,000 clones, roughly 80% seen once. Sequenced sample: PBMCs. These receptors originate from a woman in her thirties or forties in good health and CMV-seropositive.

The DNA of the CDR3 is TGTGCCAGCAGCCTCTCCGGGACAGTCTACAATGAGCAGTTCTTC. It specifies CASSLSGTVYNEQFF. The chain links TRBV5-4 to TRBJ2-1; 7 nucleotides agree with TRBD1. The V gene's germline CDR1 is SGHNT and CDR2 YYREEE (reference sequence). With 4 bases clipped from V and 3 bases from J, the junction kept 7 bases outside the gene matches. The CDR3 runs 15 residues. Together with reference TRBV5-4 and TRBJ2-1, the CDR3 gives the full variable domain: ETGVTQSPTHLIKTRGQQVTLRCSSQSGHNTVSWYQQALGQGPQFIFQYYREEENGRGNFPPRFSGLQFPNYSSELNVNALELDDSALYLCASSLSGTVYNEQFFGPGTRLTVL.

V and J are TRBV10-3 and TRBJ2-5; D is possibly TRBD1 (7 bases). The CDR3 totals 13 residues. Germline assignment: CDR1 ENHRY and CDR2 SYGVKD. The V end was cut by 7 bases, the J end by 2 bases, with 11 bases between. CDR3 DNA sequence: TGTGCCATCACAGGGGGGCCTCAAGAGACCCAGTACTTC. Translated: CAITGGPQETQYF.

V is TRBV5-4 and J is TRBJ2-3, with D maybe TRBD2 (7 bases). Germline V gene lookup returns CDR1 SGHNT and CDR2 YYREEE (reference sequence). Trimming took off 1 base at V and 2 bases at J, with 11 bases between the two ends. CDR3 size: 15 residues. The CDR3 DNA is TGTGCCAGCAGCTTGCGGGGGGCTTACACAGATACGCAGTATTTT. Residues: CASSLRGAYTDTQYF.

The DNA for the CDR3 is TGTGCCAGCAGTTACTCGATCAGCGACACCGGGGAGCTGTTTTTT. It codes for CASSYSISDTGELFF. The chain recombines TRBV6-5 with TRBJ2-2; D is undetermined. Germline V gene data show CDR1 as MNHEY and CDR2 as SVGAGI. Between the trimmed V and J ends, which lost 0 bases and 3 bases, there was a span of 8 bases. The CDR3 runs to 15 residues.

This chain links TRBV5-1 with TRBJ2-3; the match to TRBD2 covers 10 bases. After removal of 7 bases from V and 5 bases from J, the junction contained 4 bases not matched to a gene. Germline lookup yields CDR1 SGHRS and CDR2 YFSETQ. The CDR3 covers 13 residues. The CDR3 reads CASERLAGDTQYF. In DNA form, the CDR3 reads TGCGCCAGCGAGAGACTAGCGGGAGATACGCAGTATTTT.

This clone was recorded a few times. The CDR3 nucleotides are TGTGCCAGCAGCGACGAGGGGGACACTGAAGCTTTCTTT. Translating it yields CASSDEGDTEAFF. V and J are TRBV9 and TRBJ1-1; tentatively, D is TRBD1 (6 bases). The CDR3 contains 13 residues. V dropped 3 bases and J dropped 3 bases, with 9 bases sitting between them. Germline values: CDR1 SGDLS, CDR2 YYNGEE.

The chain recombines TRBV14 with TRBJ2-7; 12 nucleotides line up with TRBD2. CDR3 size: 15 residues. V trimming: 2 bases; J trimming: 3 bases; junction bases outside the gene matches: 2. CDR1 is SGHDN and CDR2 is FVKESK in the germline V gene. DNA for the CDR3: TGTGCCAGCAGCCAACCGGGACTAGCGGGCTACGAGCAGTACTTC. It yields the protein CASSQPGLAGYEQYF.

The genes are TRBV9 and TRBJ2-7; 9 bases map to TRBD1. V shed 4 bases, J shed 2 bases, and the junction held 7 bases outside the gene matches. The germline CDR1 and CDR2 sequences are SGDLS and YYNGEE. This CDR3 comprises 15 residues. CDR3 amino acids: CASSLGQGLTYEQYF. The CDR3 DNA reads as TGTGCCAGCAGCCTCGGACAGGGGCTAACCTACGAGCAGTACTTC.

The CDR3 DNA reads TGTGCCAGCAGGCTGGACATTGGGGTGGAGACCCAGTACTTC. The encoded protein is CASRLDIGVETQYF. The chain uses TRBV2 and TRBJ2-5, with D possibly being TRBD1 (5 bases). V was trimmed by 6 bases and J by 5 bases, leaving 16 bases between them. Germline V gene sequence: CDR1 SNHLY, CDR2 FYNNEI. The CDR3 runs 14 residues.

The chain uses TRBV27 and TRBJ2-4; TRBD1 aligns across 8 bases. The germline V gene encodes CDR1 MNHEY and CDR2 SMNVEV (reference sequence). J was trimmed by 2 bases and V by 6 bases; bases with no gene match: 6. This CDR3 contains 15 residues. This CDR3 is CASRGRQGSKNIQYF. The CDR3 nucleotides are TGTGCCAGCAGAGGACGACAGGGGTCCAAAAACATTCAGTACTTC.

The chain has TRBV5-1 and TRBJ2-1; 7 nucleotides align to TRBD2. The CDR3 covers 14 residues. Trimming cost V 4 bases and J 3 bases; bases outside gene matches: 4. CDR1 and CDR2 (germline): SGHRS, YFSETQ. CDR3 amino acids: CASSKSGNYNEQFF. DNA for the CDR3: TGCGCCAGCAGCAAGAGCGGGAACTACAATGAGCAGTTCTTC.

The V gene is TRBV6-1, the J gene TRBJ2-4, with 8 bases lining up with TRBD1. V lost 6 bases, J lost 0 bases, and 4 bases stayed unmatched. The CDR3 sequence is 15 residues long. The germline V gene has CDR1 MNHNS and CDR2 SASEGT. CDR3 protein: CASSGQGLAKNIQYF. CDR3 bases: TGTGCCAGCAGCGGACAGGGCCTAGCCAAAAACATTCAGTACTTC.

The rearrangement links TRBV28 to TRBJ2-3; 10 bases match TRBD2. The CDR3 has 17 amino acids. V shed 4 bases and J 4 bases; nucleotides not matched to a gene: 11. CDR1 MDHEN and CDR2 SYDVKM come from the germline V gene. Here the CDR3 reads CASSSGTSADRADTQYF. CDR3 nucleotide sequence: TGTGCCAGCAGTTCCGGGACTAGCGCGGATCGGGCAGATACGCAGTATTTT.

The chain links TRBV28 to TRBJ2-7; 10 bases are shared with TRBD1. V gave up 6 bases and J gave up 6 bases; unmatched junction bases: 8. Germline CDR1 is MDHEN and CDR2 is SYDVKM. There are 14 residues in the CDR3. CDR3 coding DNA: TGTGCCAGCAGAACGACAGGGGGCTTAGGCGAGCAGTACTTC. It specifies CASRTTGGLGEQYF.

Here the CDR3 reads CASSFGEVHNEQFF. The CDR3 DNA reads as TGCGCCAGCAGCTTCGGTGAAGTACACAATGAGCAGTTCTTC. V usage is TRBV5-1 and J usage is TRBJ2-1; D not resolved. V was clipped by 2 bases and J by 5 bases, with 11 bases between them. CDR3 size: 14 residues. Germline CDR1 is SGHRS and CDR2 is YFSETQ.

The chain has TRBV19 and TRBJ2-5; D may be TRBD1 (5 bases). The closer fit of TRBJ2-7 to the DNA end suggests the J call may be wrong. Germline V gene sequence: CDR1 LNHDA, CDR2 SQIVND (reference sequence). This CDR3 has 15 amino acids. The CDR3 bases are TGTGCCAGTAGAACCGCAGGGCTTTCGAGGAACGAGCAGTACTTC. It translates to CASRTAGLSRNEQYF.